These 10 T cell receptor beta chains originate from one sample sequenced in a study of a mutant IDH1 vaccine in newly diagnosed glioma. These TCRs are of unknown antigen specificity. As to time point: week 23, last vaccination. The vaccine gave 300 ug of a 20-mer mutant IDH1 peptide subcutaneously per dose. Profiling relied on immunoSEQ multiplex PCR, and the TCRdb table lists in-frame clones only, not all of them. Of tens of thousands of clones in the sample, roughly 85% were seen once. Here the sequenced sample was PBMCs, taken from a glioma patient whose treatment included an IDH1 peptide vaccine. The receptor set was obtained from a man aged 25 to 40 with glioma. Some clones in this sample may be carry-over from other donors' samples.

The CDR3 nucleotides read TGTGCCAGCAGCCAATTCCCCGGGGGGTACGAGACCCAGTACTTC. It encodes CASSQFPGGYETQYF. This sequence joins TRBV14 and TRBJ2-5, with 7 bases that match TRBD2. Per germline, CDR1 SGHDN and CDR2 FVKESK. The CDR3 has 15 residues. The trim removed 2 bases at V and 5 bases at J, leaving 8 bases unmatched.

The genes are TRBV30 and TRBJ2-7; weak D call: TRBD1 (5 bases). The germline V gene has CDR1 GTSNPN and CDR2 SVGIG (reference sequence). CDR3 size: 14 residues. The V gene lost 3 bases and the J gene lost 2 bases, with 14 bases spanning the gap. The DNA of the CDR3 is TGTGCCTGGAGCAGGGCTCCGTTAACCTACGAGCAGTACTTC. As protein: CAWSRAPLTYEQYF.

This clone was recorded once. The rearrangement joins TRBV4-3 to TRBJ2-3; no reliable D call. The CDR3 totals 16 residues. Between the trimmed V and J ends, which lost 1 base and 2 bases, there was a span of 13 bases. Germline CDR1 is LGHNA and CDR2 is YSLEER. The chain's CDR3 is CASSQGTPPNTDTQYF. The DNA of the CDR3 is TGCGCCAGCAGCCAAGGAACCCCTCCTAACACAGATACGCAGTATTTT.

The chain combines TRBV5-1 with TRBJ2-2; perhaps TRBD1 as D (6 bases). Germline V gene sequence: CDR1 SGHRS, CDR2 YFSETQ. The CDR3 totals 14 residues. V was pared by 3 bases and J by 1 base, with 7 bases between. CDR3 bases: TGCGCCAGCAGCTCGGACAGGAACACCGGGGAGCTGTTTTTT. Translating it yields CASSSDRNTGELFF. The full variable domain, in which reference TRBV5-1 and TRBJ2-2 provide the parts outside the CDR3, is KAGVTQTPRYLIKTRGQQVTLSCSPISGHRSVSWYQQTPGQGLQFLFEYFSETQRNKGNFPGRFSGRQFSNSRSEMNVSTLELGDSALYLCASSSDRNTGELFFGEGSRLTVL.

V usage is TRBV18 and J usage is TRBJ2-1; 12 positions agree with TRBD1. The CDR3 totals 17 residues. The germline V gene encodes CDR1 KGHSH and CDR2 LQKENI. Losses at the gene ends were 3 bases for V and 1 base for J; bases not matched to a gene: 4. The CDR3, as DNA: TGTGCCAGCTCACCTGGGACAGGGGGCGCGTCCTACAATGAGCAGTTCTTC. Its protein product is CASSPGTGGASYNEQFF.

This rearrangement joins TRBV7-6 to TRBJ2-7, with 7 bases lining up with TRBD1. The ends lost 0 bases at V and 3 bases at J; junction bases unmatched: 2. CDR3 length: 14 residues. Germline assignment: CDR1 SGHVS and CDR2 FNYEAQ. The CDR3 region is CASSLAGQFYEQYF. The CDR3 DNA is TGTGCCAGCAGCTTAGCGGGACAGTTCTACGAGCAGTACTTC.

The chain combines TRBV6-1 with TRBJ1-2; D may be TRBD1 (5 bases). This CDR3 is 14 amino acids long. V lost 7 bases to trimming and J lost 8 bases, with 20 bases between them. Germline CDR1 and CDR2: MNHNS and SASEGT. CDR3 residues: CASIPDTLAVGYTF. Here the CDR3 DNA reads TGTGCCAGCATCCCGGACACGCTGGCGGTAGGCTACACCTTC.

This clone has just a few counts. The rearrangement uses TRBV29-1 and TRBJ1-1; possibly TRBD1 for D (6 bases). The germline V gene encodes CDR1 SQVTM and CDR2 ANQGSEA. The length of the CDR3 is 12 residues. V was shortened by 1 base and J by 11 bases, with 14 bases between the two germline ends. The CDR3 DNA follows: TGCAGCGTTGAAGGACAGGACCCCCGGGCTTTCTTT. Amino acid sequence: CSVEGQDPRAFF.

The gene calls are TRBV28 and TRBJ2-1, with D hard to call. The ends were cut back, 3 bases at V and 6 bases at J, with 12 bases in the middle. The CDR3 covers 14 residues. The germline V gene has CDR1 MDHEN and CDR2 SYDVKM. The CDR3 bases are TGTGCCAGCAGTTTCGATACGAGGAGCAATGAGCAGTTCTTC. This codes for CASSFDTRSNEQFF.

This chain connects TRBV5-1 to TRBJ2-2; 9 nucleotides agree with TRBD1. Germline values: CDR1 SGHRS, CDR2 YFSETQ. This CDR3 region has 17 residues. With V trimmed by 3 bases and J by 1 base, 7 bases remained unmatched. CDR3 nucleotide sequence: TGCGCCAGCAGCTCTTCACCGGGACAGGGGAACACCGGGGAGCTGTTTTTT. It codes for CASSSSPGQGNTGELFF.